A selection of T cell receptor beta chains follows, all from one sample in a study of blood T cell repertoires in COVID-19. Profiled with immunoSEQ multiplex PCR; TCRdb holds only in-frame clones, not every one. Of 55,000 or so clones listed, approximately 90% are singletons. The material sequenced was peripheral blood. The receptor set was obtained from a woman aged 60-70 years with COVID-19, enrolled during active disease. The CDR3 runs from the conserved cysteine through the conserved F or W. The size of a clone is reported for some rows only, either as once, few or many, or as a class for expanded clones.

V gene: TRBV5-6; clone size: NA; CDR3 protein: CASSLPGTAGEQFF
V gene: TRBV15; clone size: NA; CDR3 protein: CATSKQQGPYEQYF
V gene: TRBV12-3/TRBV12-4; clone size: NA; CDR3 protein: CASRRTGTQPQHF
V gene: TRBV28; clone size: NA; CDR3 protein: CATTSGLKAAFF
V gene: TRBV19; clone size: NA; CDR3 protein: CASSRGQVLGHNEQFF
V gene: TRBV6-1; clone size: NA; CDR3 protein: CASSEWAETDTQYF
V gene: TRBV6-6; clone size: NA; CDR3 protein: CASRLGRASYEQYF
V gene: TRBV11-3; clone size: NA; CDR3 protein: CASSPRGNTDTQYF
V gene: TRBV28; clone size: NA; CDR3 protein: CASSKFRQPSTDTQYF
V gene: TRBV6-5; clone size: NA; CDR3 protein: CASRSSGGGEKLFF
V gene: TRBV18; clone size: NA; CDR3 protein: CASSMTGLPFYEQYF
V gene: TRBV19; clone size: once; CDR3 protein: CASSIRGENTEAFF
V gene: TRBV27; clone size: once; CDR3 protein: CASSSDRQGNQPQHF
V gene: TRBV7-8; clone size: NA; CDR3 protein: CASSGSGRSGEQFF
V gene: TRBV28; clone size: few; CDR3 protein: CASSLVTVNTEAFF
V gene: TRBV6-5; clone size: NA; CDR3 protein: CASSYSGTGGIRGYTF
V gene: TRBV9; clone size: NA; CDR3 protein: CASSLGTSGGLAKNIQYF
V gene: TRBV6-5; clone size: NA; CDR3 protein: CASTRQGPDGYTF
V gene: TRBV19; clone size: NA; CDR3 protein: CASSKGTPRASNQPQHF
V gene: TRBV5-1; clone size: few; CDR3 protein: CASSLPPFGEQYF
V gene: TRBV5-5; clone size: NA; CDR3 protein: CASSLGQISYEQYF
V gene: TRBV6-5; clone size: NA; CDR3 protein: CASSSPSGRYTGELFF
V gene: TRBV28; clone size: NA; CDR3 protein: CASSPMGGVDSPLHF
V gene: TRBV3-1/TRBV3-2; clone size: NA; CDR3 protein: CASSPDSSGNTIYF
V gene: TRBV28; clone size: NA; CDR3 protein: CASRSSGRLVDIQYF
V gene: TRBV24-1; clone size: NA; CDR3 protein: CATTSTSGRATEQFF
V gene: TRBV28; clone size: NA; CDR3 protein: CASSLPQGTGLYGYTF
V gene: TRBV6-2/TRBV6-3; clone size: NA; CDR3 protein: CASSLDSGRAFGELFF
V gene: TRBV7-8; clone size: NA; CDR3 protein: CASSLGSAGIYNEQFF
V gene: TRBV13; clone size: NA; CDR3 protein: CASSPLGLADYNEQFF
V gene: TRBV24-1; clone size: NA; CDR3 protein: CATPGTSEKETQYF
V gene: TRBV4-1; clone size: NA; CDR3 protein: CASRREDTTDTQYF
V gene: TRBV6-5; clone size: NA; CDR3 protein: CASTLTVAASYGYTF
V gene: TRBV3-1/TRBV3-2; clone size: NA; CDR3 protein: CASSQDSGTSSTDTQYF
V gene: TRBV9; clone size: NA; CDR3 protein: CASSVGLVSGYTF
V gene: TRBV6-1; clone size: NA; CDR3 protein: CASSEARVTGELFF
V gene: TRBV4-1; clone size: few; CDR3 protein: CASSTGTKNEQYF
V gene: TRBV11-3; clone size: NA; CDR3 protein: CASSHRTSGSIDTQYF
V gene: TRBV2; clone size: NA; CDR3 protein: CASKKTGSSPLHF
V gene: TRBV4-2; clone size: NA; CDR3 protein: CASSQEFGGQTYEQYF
V gene: TRBV11-2; clone size: NA; CDR3 protein: CASSYTRRNTEAFF
V gene: TRBV28; clone size: NA; CDR3 protein: CASSLAGTINSPLHF
V gene: TRBV5-8; clone size: NA; CDR3 protein: CASRLKGLAGGAEQFF
V gene: TRBV7-9; clone size: NA; CDR3 protein: CASRGGQPNTGELFF
V gene: TRBV7-3; clone size: NA; CDR3 protein: CASSRDVQGVTGELFF
V gene: TRBV7-2; clone size: NA; CDR3 protein: CASSLGQGFYNEQFF
V gene: TRBV4-1; clone size: once; CDR3 protein: CASSQDVGARGSPLHF
V gene: TRBV15; clone size: NA; CDR3 protein: CATSRWTGRETQYF
V gene: TRBV15; clone size: NA; CDR3 protein: CATSRDQAGDTQYF
V gene: TRBV28; clone size: NA; CDR3 protein: CASSFPLTTSGTQYF
V gene: TRBV5-4; clone size: NA; CDR3 protein: CASSVSGSRDIQYF
V gene: TRBV19; clone size: NA; CDR3 protein: CASDYGGMTDTQYF
V gene: TRBV7-9; clone size: NA; CDR3 protein: CASSSGSDYGYTF
V gene: TRBV29-1; clone size: NA; CDR3 protein: CSVNRGLRGYTF
V gene: TRBV28; clone size: once; CDR3 protein: CASGTNRGPHEQYF
V gene: TRBV28; clone size: NA; CDR3 protein: CASRGTTGVFQPQHF